This paragraph reports one T cell receptor (beta chain). As yet, its antigen is unknown. This sample was included in a study of radiotherapy plus CTLA-4 blockade in lung cancer. Study at large: With 25% to 35% of patients having disease control, objective responses were seen in 15% to 20%. Study observations and caveats: Response, reportedly, was best predicted by interferon-beta along with early blood T cell clone dynamics.

The CDR3 is made up of 14 amino acids. The germline V gene has CDR1 SGHDT and CDR2 YYEEEE. V was clipped by 4 bases and J by 6 bases, with 16 bases between them. Generated by immunoSEQ multiplex PCR, the TCRdb table keeps only in-frame clones and is missing some. The profile shows about 88,000 clones, around 72% of them singletons. The input for sequencing was peripheral blood, taken from a patient treated with radiotherapy plus ipilimumab. This chain uses TRBV5-6 with TRBJ1-1; D might be TRBD1 (6 bases). The source of this sequence is a human donor with non-small cell lung cancer that progressed on radiotherapy plus ipilimumab. The CDR3 reads CASSPVTGTPEAFF. The CDR3 DNA reads TGTGCCAGCAGCCCGGTAACAGGGACCCCTGAAGCTTTCTTT. Based on the CDR3 plus reference TRBV5-6 and TRBJ1-1, the full variable domain is DAGVTQSPTHLIKTRGQQVTLRCSPKSGHDTVSWYQQALGQGPQFIFQYYEEEERQRGNFPDRFSGHQFPNYSSELNVNALLLGDSALYLCASSPVTGTPEAFFGQGTRLTVV.